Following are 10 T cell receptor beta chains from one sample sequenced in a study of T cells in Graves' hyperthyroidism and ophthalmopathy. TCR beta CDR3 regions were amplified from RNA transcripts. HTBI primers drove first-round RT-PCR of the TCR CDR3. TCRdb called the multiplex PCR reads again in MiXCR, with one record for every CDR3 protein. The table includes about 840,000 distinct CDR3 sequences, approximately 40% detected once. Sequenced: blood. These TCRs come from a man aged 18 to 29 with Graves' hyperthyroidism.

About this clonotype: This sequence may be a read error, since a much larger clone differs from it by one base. The CDR3 bases are TGTGCCAGCAGCTTACGCGGGACAGGATCAGCTTTCTTT. The encoded protein is CASSLRGTGSAFF. V usage is TRBV7-2 and J usage is TRBJ1-1, with 8 bases that match TRBD1. With 2 bases clipped from V and 10 bases from J, the junction kept 6 bases outside the gene matches. CDR3 length: 13 amino acids. The germline CDR1 and CDR2 sequences are SGHTA and FQGNSA.

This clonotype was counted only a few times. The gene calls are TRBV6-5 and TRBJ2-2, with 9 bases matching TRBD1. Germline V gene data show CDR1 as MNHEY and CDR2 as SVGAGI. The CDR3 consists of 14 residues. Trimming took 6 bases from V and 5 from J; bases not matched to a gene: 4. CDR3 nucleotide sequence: TGTGCCAGCAGGGGGACAGGGTGGACCGGGGAGCTGTTTTTT. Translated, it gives CASRGTGWTGELFF.

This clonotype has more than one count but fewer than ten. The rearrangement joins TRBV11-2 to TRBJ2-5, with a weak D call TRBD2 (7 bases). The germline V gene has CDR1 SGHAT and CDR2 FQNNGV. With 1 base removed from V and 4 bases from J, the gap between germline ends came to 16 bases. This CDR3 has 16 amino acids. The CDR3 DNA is TGTGCCAGCAGCTTAGGTCCGGGGGGCGGTCGAGAGACCCAGTACTTC. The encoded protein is CASSLGPGGGRETQYF. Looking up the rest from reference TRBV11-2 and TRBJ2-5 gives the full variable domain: EAGVAQSPRYKIIEKRQSVAFWCNPISGHATLYWYQQILGQGPKLLIQFQNNGVVDDSQLPKDRFSAERLKGVDSTLKIQPAKLEDSAVYLCASSLGPGGGRETQYFGPGTRLLVL.

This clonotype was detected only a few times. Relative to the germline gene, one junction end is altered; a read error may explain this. CDR3 region: CAISEGGGFAF. The CDR3 DNA follows: TGTGCCATCAGTGAAGGGGGGGGTTTTGCCTTC. This sequence joins TRBV10-3 and TRBJ2-7; TRBD2 might be the D (7 bases). From germline, CDR1 is ENHRY and CDR2 SYGVKD. The CDR3 runs 11 residues.

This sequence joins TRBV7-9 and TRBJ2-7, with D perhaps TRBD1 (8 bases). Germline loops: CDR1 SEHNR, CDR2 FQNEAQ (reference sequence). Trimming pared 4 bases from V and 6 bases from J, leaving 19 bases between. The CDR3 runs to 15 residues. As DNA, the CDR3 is TGTGCCAGCAGCTCAACAGGGGGGGGCGGCTCCGAGCAGTACTTC. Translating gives CASSSTGGGGSEQYF.

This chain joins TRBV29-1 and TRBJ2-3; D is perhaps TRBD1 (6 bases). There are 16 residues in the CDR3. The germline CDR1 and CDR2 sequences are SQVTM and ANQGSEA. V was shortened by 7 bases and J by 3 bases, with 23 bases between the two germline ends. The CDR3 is CSADSPETGGTDTQYF. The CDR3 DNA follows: TGCAGCGCTGATTCGCCCGAGACAGGCGGGACAGATACGCAGTATTTT.

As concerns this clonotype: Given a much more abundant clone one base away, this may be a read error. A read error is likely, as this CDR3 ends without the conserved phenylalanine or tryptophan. The CDR3 sequence is CASSLDLGMNTEAFL. CDR3 bases: TGTGCCAGCAGCTTAGATCTGGGAATGAACACTGAAGCTTTCCTT. The chain employs TRBV11-2 and TRBJ1-1, with D uncertain. With 0 bases removed from V and 0 bases from J, the gap between germline ends came to 8 bases. From germline, CDR1 is SGHAT and CDR2 FQNNGV. The CDR3 is made up of 15 amino acids.

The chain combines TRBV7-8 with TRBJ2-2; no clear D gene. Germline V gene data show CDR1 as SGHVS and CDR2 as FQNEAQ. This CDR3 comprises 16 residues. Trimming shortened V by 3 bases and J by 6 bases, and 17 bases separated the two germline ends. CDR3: CASSFPWVANPGELFF. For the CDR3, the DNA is TGTGCCAGCAGCTTCCCATGGGTGGCCAACCCCGGGGAGCTGTTTTTT.

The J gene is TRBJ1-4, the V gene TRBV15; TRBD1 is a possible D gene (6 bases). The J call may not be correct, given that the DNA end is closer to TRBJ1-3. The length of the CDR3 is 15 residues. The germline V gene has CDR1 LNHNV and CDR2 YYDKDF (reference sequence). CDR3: CATSRERGPGNTIYF. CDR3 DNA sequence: TGTGCCACCAGCAGAGAACGGGGGCCTGGAAACACCATATATTTT.

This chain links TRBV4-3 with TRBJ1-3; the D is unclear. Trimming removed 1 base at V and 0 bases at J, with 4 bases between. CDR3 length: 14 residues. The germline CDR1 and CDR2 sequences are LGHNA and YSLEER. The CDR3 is CASSQGPSGNTIYF. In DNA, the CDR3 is TGCGCCAGCAGCCAAGGGCCCTCTGGAAACACCATATATTTT.